These 30 T cell receptor beta chains were all obtained from the same sample, sequenced in a study of vaccination and CD4 T cells after COVID-19. TCRdb processed the PCR reads anew with MiXCR; each CDR3 protein has one entry. Here the sample spans under 20,000 distinct CDR3 sequences, around 68% being singletons. The specimen was CD4+ T cells from blood, collected before SARS-CoV-2 vaccination. These TCRs come from a human donor who had recovered from COVID-19.

This clonotype was detected only once. The chain joins TRBV10-3 to TRBJ2-3; D is possibly TRBD2 (6 bases). CDR3 size: 15 residues. Trimming stripped 0 bases from V and 5 bases from J, with 12 bases between. Germline CDR1 is ENHRY and CDR2 is SYGVKD. CDR3 loop: CAISESLQAGDTQYF. The CDR3 coding sequence is TGTGCCATCAGTGAGTCACTTCAAGCGGGAGATACGCAGTATTTT.

This CDR3 is CASSFAGRGTDTQYF. The CDR3 nucleotides are TGTGCCAGCAGTTTTGCCGGGAGGGGGACAGATACGCAGTATTTT. V is TRBV28 and J is TRBJ2-3; the match to TRBD2 covers 8 bases. V trimming: 3 bases; J trimming: 3 bases; junction bases outside the gene matches: 5. CDR3 length: 15 residues. Germline CDR1 MDHEN, CDR2 SYDVKM. The full variable domain, its missing parts supplied by reference TRBV28 and TRBJ2-3, is DVKVTQSSRYLVKRTGEKVFLECVQDMDHENMFWYRQDPGLGLRLIYFSYDVKMKEKGDIPEGYSVSREKKERFSLILESASTNQTSMYLCASSFAGRGTDTQYFGPGTRLTVL.

The genes are TRBV5-4 and TRBJ2-5; 10 bases map to TRBD1. The CDR3 runs 14 residues. J lost 8 bases, V lost 2 bases, and 6 bases had no gene match. Germline CDR1 is SGHNT and CDR2 is YYREEE (reference sequence). CDR3 region: CASSFLDRGETQYF. DNA of the CDR3: TGTGCCAGCAGCTTCCTGGACAGGGGGGAAACCCAGTACTTC.

The V gene is TRBV19, the J gene TRBJ2-1, with D uncertain. Germline V gene sequence: CDR1 LNHDA, CDR2 SQIVND (reference sequence). Trimming took off 2 bases at V and 7 bases at J, with 6 bases between the two ends. The CDR3 runs to 12 residues. Here the CDR3 reads CASSILGNEQFF. The CDR3 DNA reads TGTGCCAGTAGTATACTGGGAAATGAGCAGTTCTTC.

The chain uses TRBV27 and TRBJ2-3; unclear D gene. V shed 2 bases and J shed 6 bases, with 12 bases lying between them. This CDR3 contains 14 residues. The germline CDR1 and CDR2 sequences are MNHEY and SMNVEV (reference sequence). CDR3 in DNA: TGTGCCAGCAGTTTAGATTTCATGGGGGATACGCAGTATTTT. It translates to CASSLDFMGDTQYF.

This rearrangement joins TRBV29-1 to TRBJ2-1; D remains unclear. CDR1 SQVTM and CDR2 ANQGSEA come from the germline V gene. Trimming left V 7 bases short and J 6 bases short, with 16 bases between. CDR3 size: 13 residues. The CDR3 loop is CSASYPQANEQFF. The CDR3 nucleotides are TGCAGCGCCTCTTACCCCCAAGCCAATGAGCAGTTCTTC.

The CDR3 loop is CASSEGLSGNGYTF. In DNA form, the CDR3 reads TGTGCCAGCAGTGAAGGTTTGTCAGGGAATGGCTACACCTTC. This chain joins TRBV6-1 and TRBJ1-2; possibly TRBD1 for D (5 bases). Trimming removed 1 base from V and 6 bases from J, with 12 bases in between. The CDR3 loop spans 14 amino acids. Looked up from germline, CDR1 is MNHNS and CDR2 is SASEGT.

This clonotype was recorded a few times. V usage is TRBV15 and J usage is TRBJ1-1; D gene uncertain. CDR3 length equals 14 residues. Trimming took 1 base from V and 0 from J, leaving 6 bases between them. Germline V CDR1 and CDR2: LNHNV, YYDKDF (reference sequence). CDR3 bases: TGTGCCACCAGCAGAGGGGCCCTGAACACTGAAGCTTTCTTT. This sequence encodes CATSRGALNTEAFF.

This chain links TRBV6-4 with TRBJ2-2; possible D gene TRBD2, 5 bases. V lost 5 bases to trimming and J lost 0 bases, with 10 bases between them. CDR1 and CDR2 (germline): MRHNA, SNTAGT. This CDR3 is built from 15 residues. In DNA form, the CDR3 reads TGTGCCAGCAGTCGGGATCCTTCGAACACCGGGGAGCTGTTTTTT. Protein: CASSRDPSNTGELFF.

The chain joins TRBV7-3 to TRBJ2-5; 12 bases map to TRBD1. Per the germline V gene, CDR1 is SGHTA and CDR2 is FQGTGA. The V gene end was trimmed by 3 bases and the J gene end by 5 bases; junction bases not matched to a gene: 7. CDR3 length: 16 residues. CDR3 protein: CASSLVGQGASETQYF. The CDR3 region has the DNA TGTGCCAGCAGCTTGGTGGGACAGGGGGCCTCGGAGACCCAGTACTTC.

This clonotype was detected only a few times. This CDR3 is CASSLVSRRASTDTQYF. CDR3 nucleotide sequence: TGTGCCAGCAGCTTAGTATCGCGGCGGGCCTCAACAGATACGCAGTATTTT. V and J are TRBV7-2 and TRBJ2-3; tentative D call: TRBD2 (5 bases). The V gene's germline CDR1 is SGHTA and CDR2 FQGNSA. V shed 1 base and J shed 3 bases, with 17 bases lying between them. CDR3 size: 17 residues.

The chain couples TRBV30 to TRBJ2-3; either TRBD1 or TRBD2 may supply D (5 bases each). Per the germline V gene, CDR1 is GTSNPN and CDR2 is SVGIG (reference sequence). V lost 5 bases to trimming and J lost 2 bases, with 17 bases between them. This CDR3 is 15 amino acids long. This CDR3 is CAWSTRDPATDTQYF. CDR3 nucleotide sequence: TGTGCCTGGTCCACAAGGGACCCAGCCACAGATACGCAGTATTTT.

This clonotype has just a few counts. V gene TRBV19 combines with J gene TRBJ1-2; 8 bases are a match to TRBD1. The CDR3 runs to 15 residues. After removal of 6 bases from V and 4 bases from J, the junction contained 10 bases not matched to a gene. Germline loops: CDR1 LNHDA, CDR2 SQIVND (reference sequence). CDR3 sequence reads: CASSPTGDAGYGYTF. CDR3 DNA sequence: TGTGCCAGTAGCCCGACAGGGGATGCGGGCTATGGCTACACCTTC.

The chain recombines TRBV3-1 with TRBJ2-3; D is unresolved. The CDR3 is made up of 12 amino acids. Germline V gene data show CDR1 as LGHDT and CDR2 as YNNKEL (reference sequence). Trimming took 0 bases from V and 6 from J, leaving 4 bases between them. CDR3 in DNA: TGTGCCAGCAGCCAAGATCCTGATACGCAGTATTTT. Translation gives CASSQDPDTQYF.

This clonotype was recorded a few times. At one boundary the junction diverges from the germline segment, which might be a read error. The chain uses TRBV24-1 and TRBJ2-3; perhaps TRBD2 as D (5 bases). Germline V gives CDR1 KGHDR, CDR2 SFDVKD. The CDR3 has 14 amino acids. In DNA, the CDR3 is TGTGCCACCAGTGATTTTGCTAGCACGGATACGCAGTATTTT. This gives the protein CATSDFASTDTQYF.

V and J are TRBV6-1 and TRBJ1-5, with a possible D match to TRBD1 (6 bases). CDR1 MNHNS and CDR2 SASEGT come from the germline V gene. The CDR3 is made up of 13 amino acids. V gave up 6 bases and J gave up 2 bases, with 8 bases separating them. The CDR3 coding sequence is TGTGCCAGCAGGAGGACAGGCAATCAGCCCCAGCATTTT. It specifies CASRRTGNQPQHF.

The gene calls are TRBV27 and TRBJ2-5; D may be TRBD2 (5 bases). Germline CDR1 is MNHEY and CDR2 is SMNVEV (reference sequence). This CDR3 is built from 15 residues. V dropped 2 bases and J dropped 1 base, with 11 bases sitting between them. The CDR3 bases are TGTGCCAGCAGTTTAGGCTGGGAGACCCAAGAGACCCAGTACTTC. As protein: CASSLGWETQETQYF.

The chain joins TRBV2 to TRBJ1-1; D call uncertain. Trimming took off 5 bases at V and 0 bases at J, with 13 bases between the two ends. Germline loops: CDR1 SNHLY, CDR2 FYNNEI. CDR3 size: 15 residues. The CDR3: CASSPRTALNTEAFF. CDR3 bases: TGTGCCAGCAGTCCCCGGACGGCTCTGAACACTGAAGCTTTCTTT.

The rearrangement links TRBV15 to TRBJ1-1; TRBD1 is a possible D gene (6 bases). The germline CDR1 and CDR2 sequences are LNHNV and YYDKDF (reference sequence). V lost 0 bases, J lost 10 bases, and 12 bases lay in between. CDR3 size: 13 residues. The CDR3 nucleotides are TGTGCCACCAGCAGAGAATCACAGGGTGGAGCTTTCTTT. Its translation: CATSRESQGGAFF. Looking up the rest from reference TRBV15 and TRBJ1-1 gives the full variable domain: DAMVIQNPRYQVTQFGKPVTLSCSQTLNHNVMYWYQQKSSQAPKLLFHYYDKDFNNEADTPDNFQSRRPNTSFCFLDIRSPGLGDTAMYLCATSRESQGGAFFGQGTRLTVV.

This clonotype has more than one count but fewer than ten. The rearrangement uses TRBV20-1 and TRBJ2-3; 10 bases map to TRBD1. Losses at the gene ends were 6 bases for V and 5 bases for J; bases not matched to a gene: 8. This CDR3 comprises 14 residues. Germline V CDR1 and CDR2: DFQATT, SNEGSKA (reference sequence). Here the CDR3 reads CSAGQGVGGDTQYF. CDR3 nucleotides: TGCAGTGCCGGACAGGGGGTTGGTGGAGATACGCAGTATTTT.

The V call is TRBV2, the J call TRBJ2-1; a possible D gene is TRBD1 (5 bases). The CDR3 has 14 residues. Trimming removed 1 base at V and 5 bases at J, with 9 bases between. Germline V gene lookup returns CDR1 SNHLY and CDR2 FYNNEI. The CDR3 DNA reads as TGTGCCAGCAGTGAAGAGGGGCTGAACAATGAGCAGTTCTTC. Translating gives CASSEEGLNNEQFF.

The chain uses TRBV7-9 and TRBJ1-1; no definite D call. V was cut by 5 bases and J by 10 bases, with 17 bases left in between. The CDR3 consists of 13 residues. In germline, CDR1 is SEHNR, CDR2 FQNEAQ (reference sequence). The CDR3 DNA reads as TGTGCCAGCAGCCTCCGACGGGGAATCGTAGCTTTCTTT. Its protein is CASSLRRGIVAFF. Full variable domain (outside the CDR3, taken from reference TRBV7-9 and TRBJ1-1): DTGVSQNPRHKITKRGQNVTFRCDPISEHNRLYWYRQTLGQGPEFLTYFQNEAQLEKSRLLSDRFSAERPKGSFSTLEIQRTEQGDSAMYLCASSLRRGIVAFFGQGTRLTVV.

The chain carries TRBV4-1 and TRBJ1-3; maybe TRBD1 (6 bases). The CDR3 is 15 residues long. In germline, CDR1 is MGHRA, CDR2 YSYEKL. The germline V and J ends were trimmed by 3 bases and 4 bases, with 13 bases remaining between them. CDR3 DNA: TGCGCCAGCAGCCAGGGGGCAGGGTGGGGAAACACCATATATTTT. Translation gives CASSQGAGWGNTIYF.

V is TRBV10-3 and J is TRBJ1-1; TRBD1 agrees at 7 bases. V was pared by 5 bases and J by 3 bases, with 6 bases of the junction left unmatched. CDR3 length: 14 residues. Germline values: CDR1 ENHRY, CDR2 SYGVKD. The CDR3 is CAISNRGGDTEAFF. The CDR3 DNA reads TGTGCCATCAGTAACAGGGGAGGGGACACTGAAGCTTTCTTT.

This clonotype occurred a few times. The chain has TRBV21-1 and TRBJ2-1; the D segment call TRBD2 is taken from the table without a DNA check. TRBV21-1 is termed a pseudogene. The CDR3 length is 16 residues. The CDR3 bases are TGTGCCAGCAGCAAAGATTCGCTAGCGGATTACAATGAGCAGTTCTTC. It translates to CASSKDSLADYNEQFF.

This clonotype was observed a handful of times. V and J are TRBV6-1 and TRBJ1-1, with TRBD1 matching over 7 bases. Germline assignment: CDR1 MNHNS and CDR2 SASEGT. V was clipped by 5 bases and J by 1 base; unmatched bases: 1. This CDR3 is built from 13 residues. As DNA, the CDR3 is TGTGCCAGCAGTAGGACAGGGAACACTGAAGCTTTCTTT. Protein: CASSRTGNTEAFF.

The chain couples TRBV28 to TRBJ1-5; weak D call: TRBD1 (6 bases). The CDR3 runs to 15 residues. Germline-derived CDR1 and CDR2 are MDHEN and SYDVKM. The ends were cut back, 3 bases at V and 2 bases at J, with 11 bases in the middle. CDR3 DNA: TGTGCCAGCAGTTTCGCTAGGGGGGGCAATCAGCCCCAGCATTTT. Translating it yields CASSFARGGNQPQHF.

V and J are TRBV15 and TRBJ1-1; D perhaps matches TRBD1 (5 bases). The CDR3 contains 14 residues. V dropped 1 base and J dropped 7 bases, with 13 bases sitting between them. Germline values: CDR1 LNHNV, CDR2 YYDKDF (reference sequence). CDR3 residues: CATSRGQGRDEAFF. CDR3 bases: TGTGCCACCAGCAGAGGTCAGGGCCGGGATGAAGCTTTCTTT.

This clonotype has just a few counts. This sequence joins TRBV7-8 and TRBJ2-3; no firm D call. From germline, CDR1 is SGHVS and CDR2 FQNEAQ. V lost 1 base and J 2 bases, leaving 7 bases between the germline ends. This CDR3 is built from 14 residues. The CDR3 loop is CASSLGLATDTQYF. The CDR3 DNA reads TGTGCCAGCAGCTTAGGGCTCGCCACAGATACGCAGTATTTT.

This chain connects TRBV6-1 to TRBJ1-4; D may be TRBD1 (6 bases). This CDR3 has 14 amino acids. Trimming shortened V by 7 bases and J by 8 bases, and 17 bases separated the two germline ends. Per germline, CDR1 MNHNS and CDR2 SASEGT. CDR3 amino acids: CASNLRGGDEKLFF. The CDR3 DNA sequence: TGTGCCAGCAACCTAAGAGGGGGGGACGAAAAACTGTTTTTT.